This TCR beta chain came from a study of T cell responses to AZD1222 COVID-19 vaccine. Whole-study results and caveats: Donors were chiefly white British, with a greater number of females, and clonal diversity was perhaps underestimated. Spike-specific TCR depth and breadth grew after two AZD1222 doses.

Only in-frame clones appear in the TCRdb table, and some are missing; sequencing was by immunoSEQ multiplex PCR. The sample yields approximately 94,000 clones, 80% to 90% seen once. Of note for this clone: Its antigen remains unidentified.

Germline CDR1 reads SQVTM; CDR2 reads ANQGSEA. The CDR3 is 14 residues long. The V end lost 6 bases, the J end lost 2 bases, and 14 bases lay between the germline ends. The TCR was taken from an adult in good health. The chain employs TRBV29-1 and TRBJ2-1; a weak D match, TRBD1 (6 bases). This specimen was peripheral blood, taken on day 0 of AZD1222 vaccination. CDR3 residues: CSVGGRSTYNEQFF. Here the CDR3 DNA reads TGCAGCGTAGGGGGACGGAGCACCTACAATGAGCAGTTCTTC.